The next 12 T cell receptor beta chains were all read from a single sample in a study of T-cell reconstitution after alpha-beta-depleted transplantation in children. Unique molecular identifiers were used in preparing the TCRbeta library. TCRdb itself ran the PCR reads through MiXCR, one entry per CDR3 protein. The table shows about 250,000 distinct CDR3 sequences, with roughly a quarter occurring only once. Sequencing was performed on PBMCs, mostly from graft donor cells, taken 360 days after TCRalphabeta/CD19-depleted stem cell transplant. The receptor set was obtained from a female patient aged 2-15 years who had a stem cell transplant for congenital amegakaryocytic thrombocytopenia, so the T cells may come from the graft donor.

This clonotype appeared a few times. This chain joins TRBV7-9 and TRBJ2-1, with 11 bases identical to TRBD2. Germline CDR1 SEHNR, CDR2 FQNEAQ (reference sequence). J was trimmed by 2 bases and V by 2 bases; bases with no gene match: 5. The CDR3 runs to 17 residues. As DNA, the CDR3 is TGTGCCAGCAGCTTATCTATTAGCGGGGGGGCCTACAATGAGCAGTTCTTC. It encodes CASSLSISGGAYNEQFF.

The chain is built from TRBV5-1 and TRBJ2-2; D not certain. Trimming took off 3 bases at V and 0 bases at J, with 9 bases between the two ends. The CDR3 loop spans 15 amino acids. Germline V lookup: CDR1 SGHRS, CDR2 YFSETQ. The CDR3 loop reads CASSSGRANTGELFF. In DNA, the CDR3 is TGCGCCAGCAGCTCGGGCCGGGCGAACACCGGGGAGCTGTTTTTT. Full variable domain (outside the CDR3, taken from reference TRBV5-1 and TRBJ2-2): KAGVTQTPRYLIKTRGQQVTLSCSPISGHRSVSWYQQTPGQGLQFLFEYFSETQRNKGNFPGRFSGRQFSNSRSEMNVSTLELGDSALYLCASSSGRANTGELFFGEGSRLTVL.

This clonotype was found a few times. J is TRBJ2-3 and V is TRBV12-3 or TRBV12-4, with D perhaps matching TRBD2 (5 bases). V was cut by 8 bases and J by 2 bases, with 11 bases left in between. This CDR3 is 13 amino acids long. The CDR3 DNA reads as TGTGCCAGCTTGTTAGACTACACAGATACGCAGTATTTT. This translates into CASLLDYTDTQYF.

This sequence joins TRBV7-9 and TRBJ1-1; TRBD1 matches 9 bases. The CDR3 has 12 amino acids. V shed 5 bases, J shed 13 bases, and the junction held 8 bases outside the gene matches. Looked up from germline, CDR1 is SEHNR and CDR2 is FQNEAQ (reference sequence). In DNA form, the CDR3 reads TGTGCCAGCAGCCCGGGACAGGGAACTGATTTCTTT. Its protein product is CASSPGQGTDFF.

The table lists this clonotype with a few counts. J is TRBJ2-7 and V is TRBV20-1; D gene ambiguous. Germline loops: CDR1 DFQATT, CDR2 SNEGSKA (reference sequence). With 2 bases removed from V and 3 bases from J, the gap between germline ends came to 5 bases. CDR3 length: 11 amino acids. DNA of the CDR3: TGCAGTGCTAGAAGCCGCTACGAGCAGTACTTC. Translated: CSARSRYEQYF.

The CDR3 DNA reads as TGCAGCGCCACCCCCATAACAGGGCTCGAGCAGTACTTC. This encodes CSATPITGLEQYF. The J gene is TRBJ2-7, the V gene TRBV29-1; a weak D match, TRBD1 (6 bases). The CDR3 is 13 residues long. Germline lookup yields CDR1 SQVTM and CDR2 ANQGSEA. Trimming removed 7 bases from V and 6 bases from J, with 19 bases in between.

This clonotype was seen many times. V usage is TRBV6-5 and J usage is TRBJ1-5; TRBD1 aligns across 7 bases. V was pared by 7 bases and J by 6 bases, with 18 bases of the junction left unmatched. CDR1 is MNHEY and CDR2 is SVGAGI in the germline V gene. The CDR3 covers 17 residues. The CDR3 loop is CASTRTGLQGGSQPQHF. In DNA form, the CDR3 reads TGTGCCAGCACCCGGACAGGCCTTCAAGGGGGAAGTCAGCCCCAGCATTTT.

The rearrangement uses TRBV12-3 or TRBV12-4 and TRBJ2-2; 9 nucleotides agree with TRBD1. Trimming removed 7 bases from V and 1 base from J; junction bases left unmatched: 10. The CDR3 contains 17 residues. The CDR3 DNA follows: TGTGCCAGCACCAATATGACAGGGGGTTTGAACACCGGGGAGCTGTTTTTT. As protein: CASTNMTGGLNTGELFF.

The chain is built from TRBV6-1 and TRBJ2-5; D unresolved. The CDR3 consists of 13 residues. The V end lost 10 bases, the J end lost 0 bases, and 12 bases lay between the germline ends. The germline gives CDR1 MNHNS, CDR2 SASEGT. CDR3 protein: CAKSSVYQETQYF. CDR3 nucleotides: TGTGCCAAATCCTCCGTATACCAAGAGACCCAGTACTTC.

CDR3 region: CAISESLRGRETQYF. The CDR3 coding sequence is TGTGCCATCAGTGAGTCGTTGAGGGGAAGAGAGACCCAGTACTTC. The gene calls are TRBV10-3 and TRBJ2-5; D is perhaps TRBD1 or TRBD2 (5 bases each). CDR1 ENHRY and CDR2 SYGVKD come from the germline V gene. The V end lost 0 bases, the J end lost 4 bases, and 12 bases lay between the germline ends. The CDR3 is made up of 15 amino acids.

This clonotype was detected a few times. This sequence joins TRBV28 and TRBJ1-2; 7 bases align to TRBD1. Germline V lookup: CDR1 MDHEN, CDR2 SYDVKM. The junction had 5 bases not matched to a gene; V was cut back by 4 bases and J by 3 bases. The CDR3 covers 14 residues. CDR3 sequence reads: CASSSGQAYYGYTF. In DNA, the CDR3 is TGTGCCAGCAGTTCCGGACAGGCATACTATGGCTACACCTTC.

This chain uses TRBV2 with TRBJ2-5; weak D call: TRBD2 (5 bases). The CDR3 contains 15 residues. Germline V gene data show CDR1 as SNHLY and CDR2 as FYNNEI. V lost 5 bases to trimming and J lost 5 bases, with 18 bases between them. This CDR3 is CASSSVGDLRETQYF. The CDR3 DNA sequence: TGTGCCAGCAGTTCGGTCGGGGATCTTAGGGAGACCCAGTACTTC.